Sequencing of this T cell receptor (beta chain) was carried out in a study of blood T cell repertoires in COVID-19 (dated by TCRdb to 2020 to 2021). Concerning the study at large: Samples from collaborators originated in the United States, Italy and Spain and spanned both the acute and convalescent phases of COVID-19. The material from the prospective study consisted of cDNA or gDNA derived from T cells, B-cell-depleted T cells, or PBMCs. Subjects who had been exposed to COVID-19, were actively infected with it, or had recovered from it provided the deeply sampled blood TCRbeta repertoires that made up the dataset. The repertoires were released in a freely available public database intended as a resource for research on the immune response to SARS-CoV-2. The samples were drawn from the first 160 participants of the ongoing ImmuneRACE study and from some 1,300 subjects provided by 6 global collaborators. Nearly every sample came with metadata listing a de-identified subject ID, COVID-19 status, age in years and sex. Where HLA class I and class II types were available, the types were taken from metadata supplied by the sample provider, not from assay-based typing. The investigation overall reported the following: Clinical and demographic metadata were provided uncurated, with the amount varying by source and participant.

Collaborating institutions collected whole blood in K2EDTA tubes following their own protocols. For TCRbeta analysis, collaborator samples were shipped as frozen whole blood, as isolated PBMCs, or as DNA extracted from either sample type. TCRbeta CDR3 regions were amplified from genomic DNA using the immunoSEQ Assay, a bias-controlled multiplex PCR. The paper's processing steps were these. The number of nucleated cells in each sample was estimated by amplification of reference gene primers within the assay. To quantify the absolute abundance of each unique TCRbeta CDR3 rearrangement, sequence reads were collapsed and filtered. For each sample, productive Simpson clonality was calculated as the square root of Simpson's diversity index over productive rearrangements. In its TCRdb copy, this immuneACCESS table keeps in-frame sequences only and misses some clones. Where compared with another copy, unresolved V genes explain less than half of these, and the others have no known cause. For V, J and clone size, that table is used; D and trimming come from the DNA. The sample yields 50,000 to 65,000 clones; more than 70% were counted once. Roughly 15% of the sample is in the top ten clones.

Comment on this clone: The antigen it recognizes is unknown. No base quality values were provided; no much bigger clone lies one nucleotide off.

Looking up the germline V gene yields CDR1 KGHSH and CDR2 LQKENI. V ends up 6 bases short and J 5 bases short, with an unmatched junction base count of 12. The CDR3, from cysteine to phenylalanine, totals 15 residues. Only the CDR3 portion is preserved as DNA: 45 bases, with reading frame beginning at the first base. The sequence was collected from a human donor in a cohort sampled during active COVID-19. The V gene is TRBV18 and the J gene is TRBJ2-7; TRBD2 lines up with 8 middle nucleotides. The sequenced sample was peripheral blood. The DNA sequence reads TGTGCCAGCTCTGCGGGGCGGGAGGTTTCCCACGAGCAGTACTTC. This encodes CASSAGREVSHEQYF.